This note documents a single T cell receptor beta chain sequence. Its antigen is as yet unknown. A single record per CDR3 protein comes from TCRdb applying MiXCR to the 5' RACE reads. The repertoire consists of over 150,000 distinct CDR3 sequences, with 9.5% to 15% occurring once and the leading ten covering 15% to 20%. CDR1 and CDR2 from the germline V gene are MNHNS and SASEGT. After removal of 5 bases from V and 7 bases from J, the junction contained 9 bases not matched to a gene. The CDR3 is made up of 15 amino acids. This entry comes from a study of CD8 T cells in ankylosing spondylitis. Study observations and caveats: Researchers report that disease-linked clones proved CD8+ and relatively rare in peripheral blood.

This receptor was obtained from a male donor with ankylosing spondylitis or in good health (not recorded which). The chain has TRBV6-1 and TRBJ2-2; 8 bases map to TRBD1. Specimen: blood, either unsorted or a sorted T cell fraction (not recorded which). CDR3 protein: CASSPRTGLDGELFF. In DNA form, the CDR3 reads TGTGCCAGCAGTCCCCGGACAGGGTTGGACGGGGAGCTGTTTTTT.